Only a few counts were recorded for the clone carrying this T cell receptor beta chain. Isolated RNA was reverse transcribed in full, so expressed TCRB transcripts were sequenced. Data came from immunoSEQ multiplex PCR; TCRdb stores just in-frame clones and leaves some out. The profile covers almost 350,000 clones, with 6.5% to 10% appearing a single time and around 0.44% taken by the ten largest. The data stem from a study of beta chain features in type 1 diabetes. The CDR3 has 15 amino acids. Germline CDR1 reads SGDLS; CDR2 reads YYNGEE. V dropped 3 bases and J dropped 0 bases, with 7 bases sitting between them.

The receptor was isolated from a woman under 30 in good health. V usage is TRBV9 and J usage is TRBJ1-6; no definite D call. The sequencing sample was made of central memory CD4+ T cells from blood. CDR3 bases: TGTGCCAGCAGCGAATCCAGCTCCTATAATTCACCCCTCCACTTT. Encoded protein: CASSESSSYNSPLHF.